Here is one T cell receptor beta chain with its context. This record belongs to a study of cytomegalovirus exposure and HLA in healthy donors. Germline V CDR1 and CDR2: SGHRS, YFSETQ. The CDR3 sequence is 15 residues long. V was cut by 9 bases and J by 0 bases, with 15 bases left in between. PCR used 60 Vbeta primers and 13 Jbeta primers. Using immunoSEQ multiplex PCR, the repertoire was profiled, and TCRdb retains in-frame clones only, with some absent. Here the sample spans some 150,000 clones, roughly 82% being singletons. V gene TRBV5-1 combines with J gene TRBJ1-4; possible D gene TRBD1, 6 bases. The clonotype originates from a man aged 18 to 29 in good health and CMV-seropositive. The material sequenced was PBMCs. Here the CDR3 reads CATAGGPATNEKLFF. The CDR3 DNA reads TGCGCCACCGCGGGGGGGCCAGCAACTAATGAAAAACTGTTTTTT.